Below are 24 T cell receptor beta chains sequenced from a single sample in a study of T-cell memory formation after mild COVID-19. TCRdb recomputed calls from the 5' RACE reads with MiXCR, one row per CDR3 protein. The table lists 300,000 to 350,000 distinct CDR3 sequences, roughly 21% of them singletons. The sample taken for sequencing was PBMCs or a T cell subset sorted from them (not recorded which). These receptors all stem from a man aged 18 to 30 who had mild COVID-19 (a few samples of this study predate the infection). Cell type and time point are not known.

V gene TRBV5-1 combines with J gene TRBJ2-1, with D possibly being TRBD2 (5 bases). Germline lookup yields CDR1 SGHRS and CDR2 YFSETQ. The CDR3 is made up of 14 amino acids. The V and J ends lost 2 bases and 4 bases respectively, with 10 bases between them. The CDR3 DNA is TGCGCCAGCAGCTTATTCGGGGATTACAATGAGCAGTTCTTC. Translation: CASSLFGDYNEQFF.

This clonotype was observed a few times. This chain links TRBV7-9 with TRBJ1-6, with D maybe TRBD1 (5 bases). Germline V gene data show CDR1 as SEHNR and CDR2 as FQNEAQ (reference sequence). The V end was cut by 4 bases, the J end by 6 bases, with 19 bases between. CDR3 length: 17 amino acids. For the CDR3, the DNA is TGTGCCAGCAGCTCACTCAAATTCCAGGGTATTAATTCACCCCTCCACTTT. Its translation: CASSSLKFQGINSPLHF.

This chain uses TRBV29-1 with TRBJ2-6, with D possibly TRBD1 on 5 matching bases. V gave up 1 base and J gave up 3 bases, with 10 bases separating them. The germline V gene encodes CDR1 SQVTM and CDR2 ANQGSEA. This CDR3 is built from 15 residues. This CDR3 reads CSVEVSGYGANVLTF. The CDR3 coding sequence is TGCAGCGTTGAAGTCTCAGGGTATGGGGCCAACGTCCTGACTTTC.

The CDR3, as DNA: TGTGCCAGCAGTTTGGGGGGGGGTGGTCAGCCCCAGCATTTT. Translation: CASSLGGGGQPQHF. This chain joins TRBV12-3 or TRBV12-4 and TRBJ1-5, with D possibly being TRBD1 (5 bases). The CDR3 contains 14 residues. V lost 3 bases to trimming and J lost 6 bases, with 12 bases between them.

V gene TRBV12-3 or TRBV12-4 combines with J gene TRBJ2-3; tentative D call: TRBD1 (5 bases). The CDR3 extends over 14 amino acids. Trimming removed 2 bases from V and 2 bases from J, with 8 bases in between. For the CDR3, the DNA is TGTGCCAGCAGTTTAAAGACAGCCACAGATACGCAGTATTTT. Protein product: CASSLKTATDTQYF.

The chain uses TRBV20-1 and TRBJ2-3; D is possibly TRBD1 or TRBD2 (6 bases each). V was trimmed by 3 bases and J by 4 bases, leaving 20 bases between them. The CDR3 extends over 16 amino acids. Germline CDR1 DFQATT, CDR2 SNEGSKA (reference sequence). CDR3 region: CSARLFGGPKADTQYF. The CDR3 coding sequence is TGCAGTGCTAGGTTGTTTGGGGGGCCGAAGGCAGATACGCAGTATTTT.

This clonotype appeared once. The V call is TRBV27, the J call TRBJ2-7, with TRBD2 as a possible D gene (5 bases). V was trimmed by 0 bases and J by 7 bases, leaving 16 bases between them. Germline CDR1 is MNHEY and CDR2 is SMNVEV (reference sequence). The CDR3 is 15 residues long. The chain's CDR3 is CASSLSSAATGEQYV. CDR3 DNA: TGTGCCAGCAGTTTATCGTCAGCGGCTACCGGGGAGCAGTACGTC.

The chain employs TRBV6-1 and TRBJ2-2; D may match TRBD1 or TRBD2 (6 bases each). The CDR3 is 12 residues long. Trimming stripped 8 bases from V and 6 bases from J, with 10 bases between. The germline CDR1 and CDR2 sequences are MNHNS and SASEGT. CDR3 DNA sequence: TGTGCCAGCTGGAGGGGGGCCGGGGAGCTGTTTTTT. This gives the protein CASWRGAGELFF.

CDR3 bases: TGTGCCAGCAGCTTAGCCGCCCGGAGCGGCACTGAAGCTTTCTTT. Translation gives CASSLAARSGTEAFF. The chain combines TRBV7-6 with TRBJ1-1, with unresolved D. This CDR3 comprises 15 residues. V lost 0 bases and J 4 bases, leaving 12 bases between the germline ends. CDR1 is SGHVS, CDR2 FNYEAQ, per germline.

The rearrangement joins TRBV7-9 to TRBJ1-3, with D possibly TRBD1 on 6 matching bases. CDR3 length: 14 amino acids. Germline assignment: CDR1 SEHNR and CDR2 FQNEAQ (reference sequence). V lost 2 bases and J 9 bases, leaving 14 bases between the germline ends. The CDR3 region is CASSLFLTGATIYF. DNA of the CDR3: TGTGCCAGCAGCTTATTCCTTACGGGGGCCACCATATATTTT.

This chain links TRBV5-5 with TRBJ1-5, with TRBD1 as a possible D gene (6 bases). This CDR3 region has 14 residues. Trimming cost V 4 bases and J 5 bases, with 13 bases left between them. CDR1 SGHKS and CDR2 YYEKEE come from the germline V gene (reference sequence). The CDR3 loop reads CASSPGGGHQPQHF. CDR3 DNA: TGTGCCAGCAGCCCCGGCGGGGGGCATCAGCCCCAGCATTTT.

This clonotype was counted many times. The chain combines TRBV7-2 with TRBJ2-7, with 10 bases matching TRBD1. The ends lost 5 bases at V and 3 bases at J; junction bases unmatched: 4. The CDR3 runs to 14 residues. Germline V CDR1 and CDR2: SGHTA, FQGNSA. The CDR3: CASSTGQGYYEQYF. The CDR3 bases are TGTGCCAGCAGCACGGGACAGGGGTACTACGAGCAGTACTTC. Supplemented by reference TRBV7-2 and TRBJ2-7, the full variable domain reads GAGVSQSPSNKVTEKGKDVELRCDPISGHTALYWYRQSLGQGLEFLIYFQGNSAPDKSGLPSDRFSAERTGGSVSTLTIQRTQQEDSAVYLCASSTGQGYYEQYFGPGTRLTVT.

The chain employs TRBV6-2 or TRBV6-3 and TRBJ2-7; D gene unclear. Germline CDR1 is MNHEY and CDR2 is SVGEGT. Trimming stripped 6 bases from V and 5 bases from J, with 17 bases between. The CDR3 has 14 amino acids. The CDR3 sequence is CASSSPGRKHEQYF. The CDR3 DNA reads TGTGCCAGCAGCAGCCCCGGCAGAAAACACGAGCAGTACTTC.

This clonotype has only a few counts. In nucleotides, the CDR3 is TGTGCCAGCAGCACACAGGATAATTCACCCCTCCACTTT. Translating gives CASSTQDNSPLHF. The genes are TRBV7-6 and TRBJ1-6; a weak D match, TRBD1 (5 bases). CDR1 is SGHVS and CDR2 is FNYEAQ in the germline V gene. The CDR3 runs to 13 residues. The V and J ends lost 5 bases and 5 bases respectively, with 7 bases between them.

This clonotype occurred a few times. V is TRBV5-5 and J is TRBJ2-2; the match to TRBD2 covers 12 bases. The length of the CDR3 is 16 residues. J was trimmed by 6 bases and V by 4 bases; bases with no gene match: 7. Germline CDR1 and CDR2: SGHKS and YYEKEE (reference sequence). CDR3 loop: CASSVVGLAGPGELFF. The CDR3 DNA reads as TGTGCCAGCAGCGTTGTTGGACTAGCGGGGCCCGGGGAGCTGTTTTTT. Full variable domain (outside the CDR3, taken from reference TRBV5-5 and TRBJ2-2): DAGVTQSPTHLIKTRGQQVTLRCSPISGHKSVSWYQQVLGQGPQFIFQYYEKEERGRGNFPDRFSARQFPNYSSELNVNALLLGDSALYLCASSVVGLAGPGELFFGEGSRLTVL.

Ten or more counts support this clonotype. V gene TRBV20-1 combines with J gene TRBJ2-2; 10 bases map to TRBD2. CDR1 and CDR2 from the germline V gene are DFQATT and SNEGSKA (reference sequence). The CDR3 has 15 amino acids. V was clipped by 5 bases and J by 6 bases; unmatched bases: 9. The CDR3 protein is CSAPSLAGLPGELFF. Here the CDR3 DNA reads TGCAGTGCTCCCTCACTAGCGGGGCTACCCGGGGAGCTGTTTTTT.

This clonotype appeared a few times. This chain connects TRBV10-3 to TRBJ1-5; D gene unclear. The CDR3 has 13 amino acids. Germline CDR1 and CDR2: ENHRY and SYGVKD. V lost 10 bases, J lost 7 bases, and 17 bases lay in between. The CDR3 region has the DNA TGTGCCACCCAAAGCGGGGAAGGACAGCCCCAGCATTTT. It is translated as CATQSGEGQPQHF.

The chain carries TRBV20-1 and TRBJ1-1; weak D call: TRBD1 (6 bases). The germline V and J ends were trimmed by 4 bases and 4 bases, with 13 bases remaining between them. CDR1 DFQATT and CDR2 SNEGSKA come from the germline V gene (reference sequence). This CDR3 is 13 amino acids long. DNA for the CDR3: TGCAGTGCTAATCGGGGGCTCATCACTGAAGCTTTCTTT. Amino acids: CSANRGLITEAFF.

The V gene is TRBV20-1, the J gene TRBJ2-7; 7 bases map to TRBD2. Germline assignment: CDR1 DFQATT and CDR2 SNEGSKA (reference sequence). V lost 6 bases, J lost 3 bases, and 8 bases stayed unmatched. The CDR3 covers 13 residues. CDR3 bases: TGCAGTGCCCCGACTAGCTATAACTACGAGCAGTACTTC. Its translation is CSAPTSYNYEQYF.

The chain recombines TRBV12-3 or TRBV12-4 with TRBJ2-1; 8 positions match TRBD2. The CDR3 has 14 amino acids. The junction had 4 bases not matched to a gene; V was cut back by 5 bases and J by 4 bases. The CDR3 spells CASSPGTRYNEQFF. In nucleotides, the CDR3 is TGTGCCAGCAGTCCTGGGACTAGGTACAATGAGCAGTTCTTC.

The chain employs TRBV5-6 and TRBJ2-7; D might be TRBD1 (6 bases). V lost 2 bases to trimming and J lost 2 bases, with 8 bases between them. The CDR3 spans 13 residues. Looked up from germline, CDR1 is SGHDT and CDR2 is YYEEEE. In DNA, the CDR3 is TGTGCCAGCAGCTTCAGGGGAACCTACGAGCAGTACGTC. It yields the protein CASSFRGTYEQYV.

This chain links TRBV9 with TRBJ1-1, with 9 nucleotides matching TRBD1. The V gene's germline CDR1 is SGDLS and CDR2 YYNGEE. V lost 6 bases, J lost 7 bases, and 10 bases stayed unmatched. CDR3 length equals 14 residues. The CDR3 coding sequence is TGTGCCAGCACTCGACAGGGGGTGGAGGGTGAAGCTTTCTTT. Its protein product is CASTRQGVEGEAFF.

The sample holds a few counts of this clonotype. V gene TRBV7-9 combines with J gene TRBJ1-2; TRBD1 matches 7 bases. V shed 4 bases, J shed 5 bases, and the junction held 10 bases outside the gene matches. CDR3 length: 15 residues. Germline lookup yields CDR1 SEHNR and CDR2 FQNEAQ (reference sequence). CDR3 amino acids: CASSSRRDSGYGYTF. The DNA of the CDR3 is TGTGCCAGCAGCTCGAGGCGGGACAGTGGGTATGGCTACACCTTC.

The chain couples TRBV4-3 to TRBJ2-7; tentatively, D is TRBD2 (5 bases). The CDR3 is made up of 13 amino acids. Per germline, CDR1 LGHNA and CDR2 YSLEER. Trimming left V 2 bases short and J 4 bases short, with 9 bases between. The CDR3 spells CASSQSGAYEQYF. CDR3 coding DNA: TGCGCCAGCAGCCAAAGCGGTGCATACGAGCAGTACTTC.